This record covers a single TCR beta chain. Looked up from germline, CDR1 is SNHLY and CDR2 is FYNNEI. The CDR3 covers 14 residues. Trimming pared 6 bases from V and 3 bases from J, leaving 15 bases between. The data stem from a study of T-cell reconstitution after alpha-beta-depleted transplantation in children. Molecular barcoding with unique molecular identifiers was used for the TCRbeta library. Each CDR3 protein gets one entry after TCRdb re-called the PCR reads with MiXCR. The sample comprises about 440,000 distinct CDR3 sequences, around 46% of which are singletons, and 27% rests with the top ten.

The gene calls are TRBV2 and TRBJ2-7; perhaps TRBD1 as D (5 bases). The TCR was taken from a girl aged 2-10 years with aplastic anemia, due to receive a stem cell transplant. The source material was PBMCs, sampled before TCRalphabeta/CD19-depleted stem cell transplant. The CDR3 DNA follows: TGTGCCAGCAGAAAAGGGGCACAAAGCTACGAGCAGTACTTC. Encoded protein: CASRKGAQSYEQYF.